The 12 T cell receptor beta chains below all came from one sample that was sequenced in a study of blood T cell repertoires in COVID-19. Clones were sequenced by immunoSEQ multiplex PCR, and TCRdb holds only the in-frame ones, with some missing. Of more than 300,000 clones listed, 90% to 95% are singletons. Sequences were obtained from PBMCs or T cells enriched from blood (not recorded which). The receptors here all came from a woman in her 30s who had been exposed to COVID-19.

The rearrangement joins TRBV19 to TRBJ1-3; D is perhaps TRBD1 (5 bases). Looked up from germline, CDR1 is LNHDA and CDR2 is SQIVND (reference sequence). The length of the CDR3 is 16 residues. The V gene lost 5 bases and the J gene lost 5 bases, with 19 bases spanning the gap. DNA for the CDR3: TGTGCCAGTAGTCCTGGCCGGGGGATAATTAGAAACACCATATATTTT. Encoded protein: CASSPGRGIIRNTIYF.

The chain carries TRBV7-3 and TRBJ2-1; 8 bases fit TRBD2. V dropped 5 bases and J dropped 1; count of bases not matched to a gene: 7. The length of the CDR3 is 16 residues. The germline gives CDR1 SGHTA, CDR2 FQGTGA. DNA of the CDR3: TGTGCCAGCAGCCCGACGGGGGGGCGTTCCTACAATGAGCAGTTCTTC. It specifies CASSPTGGRSYNEQFF.

V is TRBV7-9 and J is TRBJ2-5; 11 bases fit TRBD1. CDR3 length: 15 residues. Germline-derived CDR1 and CDR2 are SEHNR and FQNEAQ (reference sequence). V shed 5 bases and J 1 base; nucleotides not matched to a gene: 3. CDR3 loop: CASSRGTGGQETQYF. CDR3 nucleotides: TGTGCCAGCAGCAGAGGGACAGGGGGCCAAGAGACCCAGTACTTC. Complete variable domain (other parts from reference TRBV7-9 and TRBJ2-5): DTGVSQNPRHKITKRGQNVTFRCDPISEHNRLYWYRQTLGQGPEFLTYFQNEAQLEKSRLLSDRFSAERPKGSFSTLEIQRTEQGDSAMYLCASSRGTGGQETQYFGPGTRLLVL.

Concerning this clone itself: The junction departs from germline at one end; a sequencing error may be responsible. The rearrangement links TRBV2 to TRBJ1-2; tentative D call: TRBD1 (6 bases). This CDR3 is 11 amino acids long. Looked up from germline, CDR1 is SNHLY and CDR2 is FYNNEI. The CDR3 region has the DNA TGTGCCAGCCGCAAGGCAGGGGTATTGGTCTTC. Its translation: CASRKAGVLVF.

J is TRBJ2-1 and V is TRBV18; 10 nucleotides match TRBD2. This CDR3 region has 14 residues. Germline V gives CDR1 KGHSH, CDR2 LQKENI. V dropped 8 bases and J dropped 4; count of bases not matched to a gene: 5. CDR3 region: CASTERGGYNEQFF. DNA of the CDR3: TGTGCCAGCACCGAGCGGGGGGGGTACAATGAGCAGTTCTTC.

The chain combines TRBV6-5 with TRBJ1-5; 9 bases are shared with TRBD1. Germline trimming cut 6 bases from V and 4 bases from J; bases unmatched to any gene: 4. The CDR3 covers 14 residues. Germline CDR1 and CDR2: MNHEY and SVGAGI. CDR3 in amino acids: CASRRQGENQPQHF. In DNA form, the CDR3 reads TGTGCCAGCAGGCGACAGGGGGAAAATCAGCCCCAGCATTTT.

The V call is TRBV5-4, the J call TRBJ1-6; 8 positions agree with TRBD1. V gave up 3 bases and J gave up 8 bases; unmatched junction bases: 10. The CDR3 sequence is 16 residues long. Germline CDR1 reads SGHNT; CDR2 reads YYREEE (reference sequence). CDR3 bases: TGTGCCAGCAGCTGGAGGACCGGGACAGGTTATTCACCCCTCCACTTT. It codes for CASSWRTGTGYSPLHF.

The gene calls are TRBV5-4 and TRBJ1-1, with TRBD1 matching 8 bases. The CDR3 is made up of 17 amino acids. Trimming cost V 4 bases and J 0 bases; bases outside gene matches: 11. Germline lookup yields CDR1 SGHNT and CDR2 YYREEE (reference sequence). The CDR3 DNA follows: TGTGCCAGCAGCCGGGGGGTGACAGGGGTGGTGAACACTGAAGCTTTCTTT. Residues: CASSRGVTGVVNTEAFF.

The CDR3 DNA is TGTGCCAGCAGATACCCAGGATCCTACAATGAGCAGTTCTTC. This translates into CASRYPGSYNEQFF. The rearrangement uses TRBV6-5 and TRBJ2-1; D remains ambiguous. This CDR3 contains 14 residues. The ends were cut back, 6 bases at V and 1 base at J, with 10 bases in the middle. CDR1 is MNHEY, CDR2 SVGAGI, per germline.

This sequence joins TRBV19 and TRBJ1-6, with 8 bases that match TRBD1. The J segment lost 9 bases and the V segment lost 3 bases, leaving 10 bases of the junction unmatched. The CDR3 loop spans 16 amino acids. Germline V gene sequence: CDR1 LNHDA, CDR2 SQIVND (reference sequence). The CDR3 loop reads CASSIQGQGSGSPLHF. The CDR3 DNA sequence: TGTGCCAGTAGTATCCAAGGACAGGGCAGCGGTTCACCCCTCCACTTT.

This clone came up a few times. The chain joins TRBV5-5 to TRBJ1-2; D might be TRBD1 (5 bases). Looked up from germline, CDR1 is SGHKS and CDR2 is YYEKEE (reference sequence). V lost 0 bases, J lost 4 bases, and 16 bases lay in between. The CDR3 spans 16 residues. The CDR3 loop reads CASSLGRWGQGYGYTF. In DNA, the CDR3 is TGTGCCAGCAGCTTGGGTCGTTGGGGTCAGGGCTATGGCTACACCTTC.

The chain uses TRBV18 and TRBJ2-2, with D perhaps TRBD2 (5 bases). The germline V gene encodes CDR1 KGHSH and CDR2 LQKENI. The CDR3 runs 14 residues. V was shortened by 0 bases and J by 6 bases, with 8 bases between the two germline ends. Here the CDR3 reads CASSPPAAAGELFF. The CDR3 DNA sequence: TGTGCCAGCTCACCACCGGCAGCGGCCGGGGAGCTGTTTTTT.